A single sample gave rise to the 29 T cell receptor beta chains below, sequenced in a study of CD8 T cells in Susac syndrome. Random-hexamer reverse transcription was applied to about 0.5 to 1 ug RNA. TCRdb redid the calling of the immunoSEQ multiplex PCR reads with MiXCR, one entry per CDR3 protein. The sample includes some 94,000 distinct CDR3 sequences, roughly 94% of them seen just once. The specimen sequenced was CD4+ T cells from PBMCs. These receptors were collected from a human donor with Susac syndrome.

The count of this clonotype is one. This rearrangement joins TRBV6-5 to TRBJ2-1; D possibly corresponds to TRBD2 (6 bases). The CDR3 runs to 17 residues. CDR1 and CDR2 (germline): MNHEY, SVGAGI. V dropped 0 bases and J dropped 7 bases, with 19 bases sitting between them. The CDR3 bases are TGTGCCAGCAGTTACTCTGGCGGGGTGATAAAAGGGAATGAGCAGTTCTTC. This gives the protein CASSYSGGVIKGNEQFF.

The chain employs TRBV7-8 and TRBJ1-4, with 11 bases fitting TRBD1. The CDR3 extends over 15 amino acids. Germline V gene sequence: CDR1 SGHVS, CDR2 FQNEAQ. The ends lost 5 bases at V and 6 bases at J; junction bases unmatched: 5. CDR3 sequence reads: CASSPDRGRYEKLFF. The CDR3 DNA reads TGTGCCAGCAGCCCGGACAGGGGGCGGTATGAAAAACTGTTTTTT. Full variable domain (remainder filled in from reference TRBV7-8 and TRBJ1-4): GAGVSQSPRYKVAKRGQDVALRCDPISGHVSLFWYQQALGQGPEFLTYFQNEAQLDKSGLPSDRFFAERPEGSVSTLKIQRTQQEDSAVYLCASSPDRGRYEKLFFGSGTQLSVL.

J is TRBJ1-2 and V is TRBV20-1; 7 bases line up with TRBD1. Germline loops: CDR1 DFQATT, CDR2 SNEGSKA (reference sequence). V was clipped by 1 base and J by 8 bases; unmatched bases: 10. There are 14 residues in the CDR3. The CDR3 nucleotides read TGCAGTGCTAGAGGGCCTGTGGCAGGGGGAGGCTACACCTTC. It translates to CSARGPVAGGGYTF.

The J gene is TRBJ2-7, the V gene TRBV2, with TRBD1 as a possible D gene (7 bases). The CDR3 runs to 14 residues. The V end was cut by 6 bases, the J end by 3 bases, with 15 bases between. Germline V gene lookup returns CDR1 SNHLY and CDR2 FYNNEI. CDR3 sequence: CASSERQGLYEQYF. The CDR3 DNA is TGTGCCAGCAGCGAACGACAGGGACTCTACGAGCAGTACTTC.

The chain employs TRBV20-1 and TRBJ2-3; 7 bases align to TRBD1. J was trimmed by 2 bases and V by 6 bases; bases with no gene match: 5. CDR1 and CDR2 from the germline V gene are DFQATT and SNEGSKA (reference sequence). This CDR3 comprises 13 residues. The CDR3 region has the DNA TGCAGTGCAAAGGGGGCGGTCACAGATACGCAGTATTTT. It yields the protein CSAKGAVTDTQYF.

This chain uses TRBV20-1 with TRBJ2-7; D perhaps matches TRBD2 (5 bases). Germline CDR1 reads DFQATT; CDR2 reads SNEGSKA (reference sequence). V shed 5 bases and J shed 3 bases, with 23 bases lying between them. The length of the CDR3 is 16 residues. The CDR3 loop is CSAGEPGSLVLYEQYF. Written as DNA, the CDR3 is TGCAGTGCTGGGGAGCCGGGATCCCTAGTTCTCTACGAGCAGTACTTC.

This clonotype was seen a handful of times. This sequence joins TRBV9 and TRBJ2-1, with D possibly being TRBD2 (5 bases). The CDR3 runs to 13 residues. CDR1 is SGDLS, CDR2 YYNGEE, per germline. The V and J ends lost 0 bases and 7 bases respectively, with 8 bases between them. CDR3 residues: CASSVVSGNEQFF. Here the CDR3 DNA reads TGTGCCAGCAGCGTAGTCTCGGGGAATGAGCAGTTCTTC.

This sequence joins TRBV20-1 and TRBJ2-2; tentative D call: TRBD2 (5 bases). CDR3 length: 14 amino acids. CDR1 DFQATT and CDR2 SNEGSKA come from the germline V gene (reference sequence). V was clipped by 4 bases and J by 6 bases, with 15 bases between them. The CDR3 nucleotides are TGCAGTGCTAACCGGGATTGGGCGTCCGGGGAGCTGTTTTTT. Translated, it gives CSANRDWASGELFF.

This clonotype was seen just once. J is TRBJ1-2 and V is TRBV3-1; weak D call: TRBD1 (6 bases). V was shortened by 4 bases and J by 7 bases, with 19 bases between the two germline ends. The CDR3 length is 15 residues. In germline, CDR1 is LGHDT, CDR2 YNNKEL (reference sequence). The CDR3: CASSPVGGARGGYTF. Here the CDR3 DNA reads TGTGCCAGCAGCCCCGTTGGGGGGGCGCGTGGTGGCTACACCTTC.

V and J are TRBV29-1 and TRBJ1-5; TRBD1 might be the D (5 bases). Deletions cut 4 bases from V and 5 bases from J, with 12 bases between. This CDR3 is built from 13 residues. Germline loops: CDR1 SQVTM, CDR2 ANQGSEA. DNA for the CDR3: TGCAGCGTTGTGAGCAGGGACGATCAGCCCCAGCATTTT. It specifies CSVVSRDDQPQHF.

This clonotype has only one observation. The chain carries TRBV4-3 and TRBJ2-4; D uncertain. The CDR3 consists of 17 residues. Germline V gives CDR1 LGHNA, CDR2 YSLEER. The germline V and J ends were trimmed by 1 base and 3 bases, with 16 bases remaining between them. The CDR3 coding sequence is TGCGCCAGCAGCCAAGTATCACGCAGATTGGGCAAAAACATTCAGTACTTC. Translated: CASSQVSRRLGKNIQYF.

J is TRBJ1-5 and V is TRBV20-1, with D hard to call. Germline lookup yields CDR1 DFQATT and CDR2 SNEGSKA (reference sequence). This CDR3 has 13 residues. Trimming shortened V by 2 bases and J by 2 bases, and 7 bases separated the two germline ends. The CDR3 nucleotides read TGCAGTGCTAGAAGTAGCGGCAATCAGCCCCAGCATTTT. Translated, it gives CSARSSGNQPQHF.

The chain joins TRBV5-1 to TRBJ1-1; the D gene is possibly TRBD1 (5 bases). The germline CDR1 and CDR2 sequences are SGHRS and YFSETQ. The length of the CDR3 is 14 residues. Trimming removed 4 bases from V and 1 base from J, with 11 bases in between. CDR3 in amino acids: CASSPTAKNTEAFF. CDR3 bases: TGCGCCAGCAGCCCGACAGCTAAGAACACTGAAGCTTTCTTT.

This chain connects TRBV5-1 to TRBJ2-5; the D is unclear. Looked up from germline, CDR1 is SGHRS and CDR2 is YFSETQ. The V and J ends lost 4 bases and 1 base respectively, with 8 bases between them. The CDR3 runs to 13 residues. In nucleotides, the CDR3 is TGCGCCAGCAGCGTGAGCATCCAAGAGACCCAGTACTTC. It is translated as CASSVSIQETQYF.

On this clonotype itself: This likely comes from a read error, as the CDR3 has no conserved phenylalanine or tryptophan at its end. The chain carries TRBV4-2 and TRBJ2-7, with TRBD2 as a possible D gene (5 bases). V shed 0 bases and J shed 0 bases, with 18 bases lying between them. The length of the CDR3 is 18 residues. The V gene's germline CDR1 is LGHNA and CDR2 YNFKEQ. CDR3 DNA sequence: TGTGCCAGCAGCCAAGATCGAAGGCTTAGCGCTGCCTCCTACGAGCAGTACCTC. Translation gives CASSQDRRLSAASYEQYL.

The J gene is TRBJ2-1, the V gene TRBV12-3 or TRBV12-4; tentative D call: TRBD2 (5 bases). CDR3 length: 13 residues. V lost 5 bases and J lost 10, with 15 bases in between. CDR3 bases: TGTGCCAGCAGTGTCCTACTAGTTCGCGAGCAGTTCTTC. Protein: CASSVLLVREQFF.

The chain carries TRBV7-2 and TRBJ2-7; D unresolved. Germline assignment: CDR1 SGHTA and CDR2 FQGNSA. This CDR3 is 15 amino acids long. V gave up 3 bases and J gave up 0 bases, with 12 bases separating them. The CDR3 DNA reads TGTGCCAGCAGCTTTAGGCCCCAGAGCTCCTACGAGCAGTACTTC. Its translation is CASSFRPQSSYEQYF.

This clonotype was observed a handful of times. DNA of the CDR3: TGTGCCAGCAGCTCCGACAGACAAGAGACCCAGTACTTC. This codes for CASSSDRQETQYF. This chain connects TRBV7-8 to TRBJ2-5, with D perhaps TRBD1 (5 bases). The CDR3 is 13 amino acids. Germline-derived CDR1 and CDR2 are SGHVS and FQNEAQ. V was pared by 4 bases and J by 2 bases, with 8 bases between.

The V call is TRBV5-1, the J call TRBJ2-2, with a weak D call TRBD1 (6 bases). The V end lost 3 bases, the J end lost 2 bases, and 11 bases lay between the germline ends. The CDR3 runs 15 residues. Looked up from germline, CDR1 is SGHRS and CDR2 is YFSETQ. CDR3 residues: CASSSTGTNTGELFF. DNA for the CDR3: TGCGCCAGCAGCTCCACAGGGACCAACACCGGGGAGCTGTTTTTT.

The V call is TRBV4-1, the J call TRBJ1-4; no firm D call. The CDR3 is 15 amino acids. V dropped 3 bases and J dropped 7 bases, with 15 bases sitting between them. Germline CDR1 MGHRA, CDR2 YSYEKL. The CDR3 nucleotides are TGCGCCAGCAGCCAGATGGGAAGGGCTAGTGAAAAACTGTTTTTT. It translates to CASSQMGRASEKLFF.

The chain has TRBV12-3 or TRBV12-4 and TRBJ2-1, with D tentatively TRBD1 or TRBD2 (5 bases each). V lost 5 bases, J lost 9 bases, and 23 bases lay in between. This CDR3 has 16 amino acids. The CDR3: CASSHSRGPGPSEQFF. CDR3 sequence (DNA): TGTGCCAGCAGTCATTCGAGGGGCCCCGGGCCGTCTGAGCAGTTCTTC.

This chain connects TRBV2 to TRBJ2-3; 13 nucleotides line up with TRBD2. The CDR3 runs to 15 residues. Germline CDR1 reads SNHLY; CDR2 reads FYNNEI. The V segment lost 6 bases and the J segment 1 base; nucleotides outside the gene matches: 1. The CDR3 nucleotides are TGTGCCAGCAGAGGACTAGCGGGGGGCACAGATACGCAGTATTTT. This translates into CASRGLAGGTDTQYF.

This clonotype was seen once. The chain is built from TRBV20-1 and TRBJ2-3; D tentatively fits TRBD1 or TRBD2 (5 bases each). The CDR3 has 16 amino acids. The V gene's germline CDR1 is DFQATT and CDR2 SNEGSKA (reference sequence). Trimming stripped 0 bases from V and 2 bases from J, with 15 bases between. The CDR3 protein is CSAREGPDFSTDTQYF. CDR3 nucleotide sequence: TGCAGTGCTAGAGAGGGACCGGACTTCTCCACAGATACGCAGTATTTT.

The J gene is TRBJ2-2, the V gene TRBV27; no clear D gene. CDR1 and CDR2 from the germline V gene are MNHEY and SMNVEV (reference sequence). The CDR3 sequence is 15 residues long. Trimming left V 6 bases short and J 4 bases short, with 15 bases between. The CDR3 DNA is TGTGCCAGCAGAATGGCAGACCAAAGCACCGGGGAGCTGTTTTTT. Protein product: CASRMADQSTGELFF.

The chain is built from TRBV20-1 and TRBJ2-7; D unclear. The CDR3 has 12 amino acids. Trimming shortened V by 4 bases and J by 2 bases, and 9 bases separated the two germline ends. Germline lookup yields CDR1 DFQATT and CDR2 SNEGSKA (reference sequence). The CDR3 nucleotides read TGCAGTGCTATCTTGGGGACCTACGAGCAGTACTTC. Translation gives CSAILGTYEQYF.

V usage is TRBV2 and J usage is TRBJ2-3; D is perhaps TRBD1 (6 bases). V gave up 7 bases and J gave up 1 base, with 12 bases separating them. The germline gives CDR1 SNHLY, CDR2 FYNNEI. This CDR3 comprises 14 residues. The CDR3 bases are TGTGCCAGCAAAGGGGGAGTAGGCACAGATACGCAGTATTTT. This gives the protein CASKGGVGTDTQYF.

The chain employs TRBV6-5 and TRBJ1-2; D call uncertain. CDR3 size: 12 residues. CDR1 is MNHEY, CDR2 SVGAGI, per germline. V dropped 4 bases and J dropped 6 bases, with 9 bases sitting between them. The CDR3 spells CASSSPLDGYTF. The DNA of the CDR3 is TGTGCCAGCAGTTCTCCCTTGGATGGCTACACCTTC.

The chain carries TRBV10-3 and TRBJ1-6; 8 bases map to TRBD1. This CDR3 contains 16 residues. After removal of 2 bases from V and 6 bases from J, the junction contained 6 bases not matched to a gene. Germline V gene data show CDR1 as ENHRY and CDR2 as SYGVKD. The DNA of the CDR3 is TGTGCCATCAGTGAGCGGACAGGGAGTTTTAATTCACCCCTCCACTTT. It yields the protein CAISERTGSFNSPLHF.

The CDR3 loop is CASSLQRQPQHF. As DNA, the CDR3 is TGTGCCAGCAGCTTACAACGACAGCCCCAGCATTTT. The rearrangement links TRBV28 to TRBJ1-5; D not certain. Germline-derived CDR1 and CDR2 are MDHEN and SYDVKM. V was shortened by 6 bases and J by 7 bases, with 10 bases between the two germline ends. The CDR3 totals 12 residues.